This TCR beta chain was recorded in a study of T-cell memory formation after mild COVID-19. Study-wide results and limits: Some SARS-CoV-2-responding clones were already detected in memory before infection. From day 15 to 85, contracting clones were balanced between CD4 and CD8, whereas later expanders leaned toward CD4+. Contracting CD4+ clones sat mainly in CM and EM; CD8+ in EMRA.

In TCRdb, the 5' RACE reads were re-called with MiXCR into one record per CDR3 protein. The table records 110,000 to 150,000 distinct CDR3 sequences, around 15% of them present only once. The table lists this clonotype with a few counts. Its target is unknown. V gave up 3 bases and J gave up 3 bases; unmatched junction bases: 5. CDR1 and CDR2 (germline): SGHRS, YFSETQ. CDR3 length: 16 residues. The sample consisted of PBMCs or a T cell subset sorted from them (not recorded which). The clonotype originates from an adult woman who had mild COVID-19 (a few samples of this study predate the infection). Cell type and time point are not known. The chain recombines TRBV5-1 with TRBJ2-2; 10 bases map to TRBD1. CDR3 protein: CASSYSGTGDTGELFF. The CDR3, as DNA: TGCGCCAGCAGCTATTCCGGGACAGGGGACACCGGGGAGCTGTTTTTT.